Following are 8 T cell receptor beta chains from one sample sequenced in a study of T-cell reconstitution after alpha-beta-depleted transplantation in children. Preparation of the TCRbeta library involved a method that used unique molecular identifiers. TCRdb passed the PCR reads through MiXCR, listing each CDR3 protein once. This table has about 610,000 distinct CDR3 sequences, more than 9% appearing once. The starting material was PBMCs from the stem cell graft donor, obtained from the stem cell graft. The source is a human donor who donated a stem cell graft to a child with acute myeloid leukemia.

In its sample, this clonotype was seen many times. This rearrangement joins TRBV28 to TRBJ1-5, with D perhaps TRBD1 (6 bases). The germline V gene encodes CDR1 MDHEN and CDR2 SYDVKM. V lost 6 bases to trimming and J lost 4 bases, with 10 bases between them. CDR3 size: 13 residues. For the CDR3, the DNA is TGTGCCAGCAGAGGACAGACGAATCAGCCCCAGCATTTT. Residues: CASRGQTNQPQHF.

This clonotype was seen more than once but under ten times. Sequence at one end of the junction differs from germline and may be a read error. The genes are TRBV4-1 and TRBJ2-1; D could derive from TRBD1 or TRBD2 (6 bases each). Germline V gives CDR1 MGHRA, CDR2 YSYEKL. CDR3 length: 12 residues. This chain's CDR3 is CATGAPYNEQFF. CDR3 DNA: TGCGCCACGGGGGCCCCCTACAATGAGCAATTCTTC.

This chain links TRBV18 with TRBJ2-2, with D perhaps TRBD1 or TRBD2 (5 bases each). Germline loops: CDR1 KGHSH, CDR2 LQKENI. The length of the CDR3 is 17 residues. V lost 0 bases and J 7 bases, leaving 18 bases between the germline ends. The CDR3 spells CASSPPSGSGAGGELFF. CDR3 DNA sequence: TGTGCCAGCTCACCACCGTCAGGGAGTGGGGCCGGCGGGGAGCTGTTTTTT.

This clonotype was seen more than once but under ten times. The V call is TRBV7-2, the J call TRBJ2-7, with 7 bases that match TRBD2. The V segment lost 1 base and the J segment 3 bases; nucleotides outside the gene matches: 9. The CDR3 length is 16 residues. Germline CDR1 reads SGHTA; CDR2 reads FQGNSA. The DNA of the CDR3 is TGTGCCAGCAGCTTAGGGTCGGGAACGGGGGGCTACGAGCAGTACTTC. This encodes CASSLGSGTGGYEQYF.

This clonotype has a handful of counts. The rearrangement joins TRBV24-1 to TRBJ2-7; D is unresolved. The CDR3 consists of 11 residues. Trimming shortened V by 12 bases and J by 7 bases, and 15 bases separated the two germline ends. The germline CDR1 and CDR2 sequences are KGHDR and SFDVKD. The CDR3 loop reads CAAQDLREQYF. CDR3 nucleotide sequence: TGTGCCGCACAAGACCTCAGGGAGCAGTACTTC.

This clonotype was counted only a few times. The chain recombines TRBV6-5 with TRBJ1-1; perhaps TRBD1 as D (5 bases). The V end lost 4 bases, the J end lost 4 bases, and 13 bases lay between the germline ends. In germline, CDR1 is MNHEY, CDR2 SVGAGI. The length of the CDR3 is 14 residues. CDR3 sequence reads: CASSFGTPSTEAFF. The CDR3 DNA sequence: TGTGCCAGCAGTTTCGGGACGCCTAGCACTGAAGCTTTCTTT.

The chain links TRBV29-1 to TRBJ2-1; tentative D call: TRBD2 (5 bases). V dropped 3 bases and J dropped 6 bases, with 9 bases sitting between them. The germline V gene encodes CDR1 SQVTM and CDR2 ANQGSEA. The CDR3 runs to 12 residues. CDR3 coding DNA: TGCAGCGTTGACGGGGATAGCAATGAGCAGTTCTTC. Encoded protein: CSVDGDSNEQFF.

The chain is built from TRBV29-1 and TRBJ2-3; 7 bases are a match to TRBD2. CDR3 length: 15 residues. Germline values: CDR1 SQVTM, CDR2 ANQGSEA. V dropped 6 bases and J dropped 0; count of bases not matched to a gene: 9. In DNA form, the CDR3 reads TGCAGCGTCAGGACTAGTGGCGCTAGCACAGATACGCAGTATTTT. Protein: CSVRTSGASTDTQYF.